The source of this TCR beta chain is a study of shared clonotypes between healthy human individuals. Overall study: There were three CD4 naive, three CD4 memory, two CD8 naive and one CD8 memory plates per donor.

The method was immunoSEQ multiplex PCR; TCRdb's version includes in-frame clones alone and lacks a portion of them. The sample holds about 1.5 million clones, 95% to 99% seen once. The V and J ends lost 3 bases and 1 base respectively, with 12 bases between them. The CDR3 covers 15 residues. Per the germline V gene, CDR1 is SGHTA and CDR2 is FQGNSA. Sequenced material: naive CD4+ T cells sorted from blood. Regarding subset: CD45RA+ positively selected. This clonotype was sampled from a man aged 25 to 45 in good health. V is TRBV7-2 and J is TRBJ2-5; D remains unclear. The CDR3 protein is CASSLVVKAQETQYF. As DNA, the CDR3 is TGTGCCAGCAGCTTGGTAGTCAAGGCCCAAGAGACCCAGTACTTC.